This note documents a single T cell receptor (beta chain) sequence. CDR1 is MDHEN and CDR2 is SYDVKM in the germline V gene. The length of the CDR3 is 15 residues. Deletions cut 7 bases from V and 4 bases from J, with 16 bases between. This sample is drawn from a study of blood T cell repertoires in COVID-19. The repertoire was sequenced with immunoSEQ multiplex PCR; TCRdb's copy has only in-frame clones and lacks some. The table includes a few hundred thousand clones, roughly nine tenths detected once. The chain couples TRBV28 to TRBJ2-2; TRBD1 might be the D (6 bases). The specimen was PBMCs or T cells enriched from blood (not recorded which). The TCR was taken from a man aged 25 to 40 who had recovered from COVID-19. Here the CDR3 reads CASNGQKGFTGELFF. In DNA form, the CDR3 reads TGTGCCAGCAATGGACAGAAGGGGTTCACCGGGGAGCTGTTTTTT. The whole variable domain, remainder taken from reference TRBV28 and TRBJ2-2, is DVKVTQSSRYLVKRTGEKVFLECVQDMDHENMFWYRQDPGLGLRLIYFSYDVKMKEKGDIPEGYSVSREKKERFSLILESASTNQTSMYLCASNGQKGFTGELFFGEGSRLTVL.